The following is a T cell receptor beta chain sequence with its context. Its target is not known. TCRdb re-called the RT-PCR reads with MiXCR, one entry per CDR3 protein. The sample lists 490,000 or so distinct CDR3 sequences; roughly 8.2% were seen once. V lost 7 bases to trimming and J lost 7 bases; unmatched junction nucleotides: 10. The CDR3 runs to 14 residues. Germline V lookup: CDR1 MNHNS, CDR2 SASEGT. This entry comes from a study of response to subunit inactivated influenza vaccine. Whole-study findings and limits: T cells newly recruited by each seasonal influenza vaccination are few, the authors suggested.

The specimen comprised PBMCs from blood, sampled around 2 years after vaccination. The chain uses TRBV6-1 and TRBJ2-7; 10 bases line up with TRBD1. This receptor was taken from a man between 50 and 75 years old who received an inactivated influenza vaccine. CDR3 region: CASTPGQGRSEQYF. CDR3 DNA sequence: TGTGCCAGCACTCCGGGACAGGGGAGGTCGGAGCAGTACTTC.